A single count supports the clone carrying this T cell receptor (beta chain). Its antigen is still unknown. At one boundary the junction diverges from the germline segment, which might be a read error. The CDR3 spans 14 residues. Germline assignment: CDR1 SEHNR and CDR2 FQNEAQ (reference sequence). This specimen comes from a study of cytomegalovirus exposure and HLA in healthy donors. Study as a whole: An analysis done earlier identified about 120 million unique TCR beta sequences from about 179 million T cells. Overall study findings and caveats: The study recorded 150 to 200 TCR beta chains that were cytomegalovirus-associated. TRBV6-2, TRBV6-3 and some other V segments were excluded as indistinguishable.

The PCR ran on 60 Vbeta and 13 Jbeta primers. The protocol was immunoSEQ multiplex PCR, while the TCRdb copy is restricted to in-frame clones and leaves out a portion. The sample records tens of thousands of clones, roughly 80% being singletons. Sequencing was performed on PBMCs. V gene TRBV7-9 combines with J gene TRBJ2-5; D uncertain. The source of this sequence is a male donor in good health and CMV-seronegative. CDR3 bases: TGTTCCAGCAGCAAACCCAGTTCTTGGGAGACCCAGTACTTC. Encoded protein: CSSSKPSSWETQYF.